This is a list of T cell receptor beta chains from one sample in a study of cytomegalovirus exposure and HLA in healthy donors. Assay: immunoSEQ multiplex PCR; the TCRdb copy retains only in-frame clones and omits some. The table lists 55,000 to 75,000 clones, roughly 75% of them singletons. Sequencing input: PBMCs. The receptor set was obtained from a woman in her twenties or thirties in good health and CMV-seropositive. Each CDR3 is given with its conserved first and last residue. The D gene is left open where the match is weak. Size is omitted from some rows. Given values are once, few, many or a class for expanded clones.

j_gene: TRBJ2-7
v_gene: TRBV6-6
abundance: once
d_gene: TRBD2
CDR3nt: TGTGCCAGCAGTCGACTAGCGGGAGGGAGCGAGCAGTACTTC
CDR3aa: CASSRLAGGSEQYF

j_gene: TRBJ1-5
v_gene: TRBV10-3
abundance: NA
d_gene: NA
CDR3nt: TGTGCCATCAGTGGGGACTCAAATAGCAATCAGCCCCAGCATTTT
CDR3aa: CAISGDSNSNQPQHF

j_gene: TRBJ2-2
v_gene: TRBV28
abundance: NA
d_gene: NA
CDR3nt: TGTGCCAGCAGTCTCCTAGCCGGGGAGCTGTTTTTT
CDR3aa: CASSLLAGELFF

j_gene: TRBJ2-5
v_gene: TRBV30
abundance: NA
d_gene: TRBD2
CDR3nt: TGTGCCTGGAGTCCAGGACTAGTCGGCGAGACCCAGTACTTC
CDR3aa: CAWSPGLVGETQYF

j_gene: TRBJ2-3
v_gene: TRBV5-6
abundance: once
d_gene: NA
CDR3nt: TGTGCCAGCAGCTTGGGCGGGTCAGATACGCAGTATTTT
CDR3aa: CASSLGGSDTQYF

j_gene: TRBJ2-4
v_gene: TRBV28
abundance: NA
d_gene: TRBD1
CDR3nt: TGTGCCAGCAGTTCCCCCGCGGCAGGGGGCACCAAAAACATTCAGTACTTC
CDR3aa: CASSSPAAGGTKNIQYF

j_gene: TRBJ2-3
v_gene: TRBV5-4
abundance: NA
d_gene: NA
CDR3nt: TGTGCCAGCAGCCCTAGCACAGATACGCAGTATTTT
CDR3aa: CASSPSTDTQYF

j_gene: TRBJ2-3
v_gene: TRBV7-9
abundance: NA
d_gene: TRBD1
CDR3nt: TGTGCCAGCAGCTTCCGTCGACAGGGGGCTCTTACTAGCACAGATACGCAGTATTTT
CDR3aa: CASSFRRQGALTSTDTQYF

j_gene: TRBJ2-2
v_gene: TRBV7-9
abundance: NA
d_gene: TRBD1
CDR3nt: TGTGCCAGCACCCTCGGGACAGGGGTGACCGGGGAGCTGTTTTTT
CDR3aa: CASTLGTGVTGELFF

j_gene: TRBJ2-3
v_gene: TRBV5-1
abundance: NA
d_gene: TRBD2
CDR3nt: TGCGCCAGCAGCTTGGCCTTGACTAGCGGGACCCCAGGGGATTTT
CDR3aa: CASSLALTSGTPGDF

j_gene: TRBJ1-1
v_gene: TRBV5-6
abundance: medium-sized
d_gene: NA
CDR3nt: TGTGCCAGCAGCCCGGGATTTTACACTGAAGCTTTCTTT
CDR3aa: CASSPGFYTEAFF

j_gene: TRBJ1-1
v_gene: TRBV30
abundance: NA
d_gene: NA
CDR3nt: TGTGCCTGGAGTGTACGGGGAGGGCAAGGATTTGAAGCTTTCTTT
CDR3aa: CAWSVRGGQGFEAFF

j_gene: TRBJ1-2
v_gene: TRBV5-4
abundance: NA
d_gene: TRBD1
CDR3nt: TGTGCCAGCAGCTCCCGAACAGGGGGCCACTATGGCTACACCTTC
CDR3aa: CASSSRTGGHYGYTF

j_gene: TRBJ2-7
v_gene: TRBV25-1
abundance: few
d_gene: NA
CDR3nt: TGTGCCAGCAGTGCAAGAGCTTGGGGGGAGCTCTCCTACGAGCAGTACTTC
CDR3aa: CASSARAWGELSYEQYF

j_gene: TRBJ2-7
v_gene: TRBV5-4
abundance: NA
d_gene: TRBD1
CDR3nt: TGTGCCAGCAACATTGACAGGGGGCGCGAGCAGTACTTC
CDR3aa: CASNIDRGREQYF

j_gene: TRBJ2-3
v_gene: TRBV5-1
abundance: NA
d_gene: NA
CDR3nt: TGCGCCAGCAGCTTGACAGGAAGCACAGATACGCAGTATTTT
CDR3aa: CASSLTGSTDTQYF

j_gene: TRBJ1-3
v_gene: TRBV2
abundance: NA
d_gene: NA
CDR3nt: TGTGCCAGCAGTCAAGACAGGCTCTACTCTGGAAACACCATATATTTT
CDR3aa: CASSQDRLYSGNTIYF

j_gene: TRBJ1-5
v_gene: TRBV19
abundance: NA
d_gene: TRBD1
CDR3nt: TGTGCCAGTAGTAATCTTCAGGGGGCGAGCAATCAGCCCCAGCATTTT
CDR3aa: CASSNLQGASNQPQHF

j_gene: TRBJ1-1
v_gene: TRBV7-8
abundance: NA
d_gene: TRBD1
CDR3nt: TGTGCCAGCAGCCACCGGGACAGGGGGCATGACACTGAAGCTTTCTTT
CDR3aa: CASSHRDRGHDTEAFF

j_gene: TRBJ2-5
v_gene: TRBV28
abundance: NA
d_gene: TRBD2
CDR3nt: TGTGCCAGCAGTTTACTCGCGGGAGAGGCGGAGACCCAGTACTTC
CDR3aa: CASSLLAGEAETQYF

j_gene: TRBJ2-1
v_gene: TRBV7-8
abundance: NA
d_gene: TRBD2
CDR3nt: TGTGCCAGCAGCTTACGGACTAGCGGTCCCTACAATGAGCAGTTCTTC
CDR3aa: CASSLRTSGPYNEQFF

j_gene: TRBJ1-2
v_gene: TRBV28
abundance: once
d_gene: TRBD1
CDR3nt: TGTGCCATACATCCGGGACAGGGGGCACGATTTTATGGCTACACCTTC
CDR3aa: CAIHPGQGARFYGYTF

j_gene: TRBJ1-1
v_gene: TRBV19
abundance: NA
d_gene: NA
CDR3nt: TGTGCCAGTAGTATAACCGGGACTGAAGCTTTCTTT
CDR3aa: CASSITGTEAFF

j_gene: TRBJ2-7
v_gene: TRBV28
abundance: once
d_gene: TRBD2
CDR3nt: TGTGCCAGCAGTTTACCGGGACTAGCGACCGAGCAGTACTTC
CDR3aa: CASSLPGLATEQYF

j_gene: TRBJ2-7
v_gene: TRBV10-3
abundance: NA
d_gene: NA
CDR3nt: TGTGCCATCAGTGAAGGGTCGGGAGCGTTCTACGAGCAGTACTTC
CDR3aa: CAISEGSGAFYEQYF

j_gene: TRBJ2-3
v_gene: TRBV5-1
abundance: NA
d_gene: NA
CDR3nt: TGCGCCAGCAGCTTGGATGGTGGGGAGCCTGCGGGGGATACGCAGTATTTT
CDR3aa: CASSLDGGEPAGDTQYF

j_gene: TRBJ2-1
v_gene: TRBV29-1
abundance: NA
d_gene: NA
CDR3nt: TGCAGCGTTGATGCCCGGGGGAGCTCCTACAATGAGCAGTTCTTC
CDR3aa: CSVDARGSSYNEQFF

j_gene: TRBJ2-3
v_gene: TRBV5-1
abundance: NA
d_gene: TRBD2
CDR3nt: TGCGCCAGCAGCCGATTAGCGGGAGACACAGATACGCAGTATTTT
CDR3aa: CASSRLAGDTDTQYF

j_gene: TRBJ2-1
v_gene: TRBV10-3
abundance: NA
d_gene: TRBD2
CDR3nt: TGTGCCATCGGTAGCGGGAGCCACAATGAGCAGTTCTTC
CDR3aa: CAIGSGSHNEQFF

j_gene: TRBJ2-7
v_gene: TRBV11-2
abundance: NA
d_gene: NA
CDR3nt: TGTGCCAGCAGCGCAGGAGGCGGGAAGGCGAAGTACGAGCAGTACTTC
CDR3aa: CASSAGGGKAKYEQYF

j_gene: TRBJ2-1
v_gene: TRBV5-1
abundance: NA
d_gene: NA
CDR3nt: TGCGCTATTATCAAGCAGAAGGCGGCATACGATGAGCAGTTCTTC
CDR3aa: CAIIKQKAAYDEQFF

j_gene: TRBJ1-1
v_gene: TRBV19
abundance: NA
d_gene: NA
CDR3nt: TGTGCCAGTAGGGCCCAGGGTTTCGGAAACACTGAAGCTTTCTTT
CDR3aa: CASRAQGFGNTEAFF

j_gene: TRBJ2-7
v_gene: TRBV7-9
abundance: NA
d_gene: TRBD1
CDR3nt: TGTGCCAGCAGCTTAGCCGTTTGGGACAGCTCCTACGAGCAGTACTTC
CDR3aa: CASSLAVWDSSYEQYF

j_gene: TRBJ1-1
v_gene: TRBV5-6
abundance: NA
d_gene: TRBD1
CDR3nt: TGTGCCAGCAGCTTGGGGACAGGGGGCAGAGCTTTCTTT
CDR3aa: CASSLGTGGRAFF

j_gene: TRBJ2-1
v_gene: TRBV9
abundance: NA
d_gene: TRBD1
CDR3nt: TGTGCCAGCAGCCCAGACAGGGGAGCGGTGGATGAGCAGTTCTTC
CDR3aa: CASSPDRGAVDEQFF

j_gene: TRBJ2-1
v_gene: TRBV5-4
abundance: NA
d_gene: TRBD2
CDR3nt: TGTGCCAGCAGCTTAAGAATAGCGGGGGGCGATGAGCAGTTCTTC
CDR3aa: CASSLRIAGGDEQFF

j_gene: TRBJ1-2
v_gene: TRBV5-6
abundance: NA
d_gene: NA
CDR3nt: TGTGCCAGCAGCTTGGATGATGGGCAGGGGATAGGTGGCTACACCTTC
CDR3aa: CASSLDDGQGIGGYTF

j_gene: TRBJ2-7
v_gene: TRBV7-9
abundance: NA
d_gene: NA
CDR3nt: TGTGCCAGCAGCTTCGGTGATGGCTACGAGCAGTACTTC
CDR3aa: CASSFGDGYEQYF

j_gene: TRBJ2-1
v_gene: TRBV6-1
abundance: NA
d_gene: NA
CDR3nt: TGTGCCAGCAGTGAACTAGGAGAGCAGTTCTTC
CDR3aa: CASSELGEQFF

j_gene: TRBJ2-5
v_gene: TRBV6-5
abundance: once
d_gene: NA
CDR3nt: TGTGCCAGCACCTCTAGGGAGACCCAGTACTTC
CDR3aa: CASTSRETQYF

j_gene: TRBJ1-4
v_gene: TRBV2
abundance: few
d_gene: TRBD1
CDR3nt: TGTGCCAGCAGTCAAATGACAGGGCCTGATGAAAAACTGTTTTTT
CDR3aa: CASSQMTGPDEKLFF

j_gene: TRBJ1-1
v_gene: TRBV28
abundance: NA
d_gene: NA
CDR3nt: TGTGCCAGCAGCAAAATTCGACAGCTCCATGAAGCTTTCTTT
CDR3aa: CASSKIRQLHEAFF

j_gene: TRBJ2-7
v_gene: TRBV7-2
abundance: NA
d_gene: TRBD2
CDR3nt: TGTGCCAGCAGCGTCCTAGCGGGAAATCGGGTCAGCTCCTACGAGCAGTACTTC
CDR3aa: CASSVLAGNRVSSYEQYF

j_gene: TRBJ2-7
v_gene: TRBV27
abundance: NA
d_gene: TRBD2
CDR3nt: TGTGCCAGCAGTTTAGAAGCGGGAGGTTACGAGCAGTACTTC
CDR3aa: CASSLEAGGYEQYF

j_gene: TRBJ2-5
v_gene: TRBV5-4
abundance: NA
d_gene: TRBD2
CDR3nt: TGTGCCAGCAGCCCCGGGACTAGCAGACAAGAGACCCAGTACTTC
CDR3aa: CASSPGTSRQETQYF